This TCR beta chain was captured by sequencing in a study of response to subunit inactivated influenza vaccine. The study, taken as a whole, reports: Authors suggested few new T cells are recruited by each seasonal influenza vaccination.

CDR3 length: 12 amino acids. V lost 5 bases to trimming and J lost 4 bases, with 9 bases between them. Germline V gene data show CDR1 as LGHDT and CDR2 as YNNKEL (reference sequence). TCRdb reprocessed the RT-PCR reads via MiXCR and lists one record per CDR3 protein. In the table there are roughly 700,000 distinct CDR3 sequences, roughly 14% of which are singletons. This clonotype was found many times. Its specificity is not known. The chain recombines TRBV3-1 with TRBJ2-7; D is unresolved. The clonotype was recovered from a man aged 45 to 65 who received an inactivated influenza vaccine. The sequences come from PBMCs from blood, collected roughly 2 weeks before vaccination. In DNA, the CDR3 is TGTGCCAGCAGCGACCATTTATACGAGCAGTACTTC. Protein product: CASSDHLYEQYF.